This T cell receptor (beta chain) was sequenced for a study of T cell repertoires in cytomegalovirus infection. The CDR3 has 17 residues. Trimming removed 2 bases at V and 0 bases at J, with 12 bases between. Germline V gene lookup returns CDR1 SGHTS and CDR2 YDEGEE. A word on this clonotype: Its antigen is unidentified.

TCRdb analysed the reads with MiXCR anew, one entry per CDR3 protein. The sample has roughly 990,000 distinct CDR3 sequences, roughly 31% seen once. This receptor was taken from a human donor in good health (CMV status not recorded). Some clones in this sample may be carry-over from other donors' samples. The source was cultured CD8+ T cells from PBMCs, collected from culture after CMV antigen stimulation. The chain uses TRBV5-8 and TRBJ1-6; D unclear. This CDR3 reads CASSLSWKDSYNSPLHF. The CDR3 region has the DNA TGTGCCAGCAGCTTAAGTTGGAAGGACTCCTATAATTCACCCCTCCACTTT.